Listed here are 15 T cell receptor beta chains from one sample, sequenced in a study of blood T cell repertoires in COVID-19. Produced via immunoSEQ multiplex PCR; TCRdb's table is partial and in-frame only. This sample has roughly 250,000 clones; 90% occur once, and the top ten carry over 3.5%. The sequencing input was peripheral blood. These receptors were obtained from a woman aged 40 to 50 with acute or convalescent COVID-19.

The chain carries TRBV5-4 and TRBJ2-5; 15 bases match TRBD2. The CDR3 spans 18 residues. CDR1 is SGHNT, CDR2 YYREEE, per germline (reference sequence). Trimming cost V 0 bases and J 5 bases; bases outside gene matches: 8. CDR3 protein: CASSLEPGLAGGLETQYF. The CDR3 nucleotides read TGTGCCAGCAGCTTGGAACCGGGACTAGCGGGGGGATTGGAGACCCAGTACTTC.

The rearrangement uses TRBV5-1 and TRBJ1-2; perhaps TRBD1 as D (6 bases). In germline, CDR1 is SGHRS, CDR2 YFSETQ. The V gene lost 0 bases and the J gene lost 6 bases, with 15 bases spanning the gap. The CDR3 is made up of 15 amino acids. CDR3 amino acids: CASSLEGQGLHGYTF. The CDR3 bases are TGCGCCAGCAGCTTGGAGGGTCAGGGGTTGCATGGCTACACCTTC.

This chain joins TRBV2 and TRBJ1-2; tentatively, D is TRBD1 (5 bases). There are 15 residues in the CDR3. The V gene lost 6 bases and the J gene lost 2 bases, with 16 bases spanning the gap. Germline CDR1 reads SNHLY; CDR2 reads FYNNEI. The CDR3 loop reads CASRETGPFNYGYTF. Written as DNA, the CDR3 is TGTGCCAGCAGAGAAACAGGTCCCTTCAACTATGGCTACACCTTC.

The CDR3, as DNA: TGTGCCAGCAGCGTAGGAACTAACCCTGAAGCTTTCTTT. This encodes CASSVGTNPEAFF. This chain joins TRBV9 and TRBJ1-1; D unresolved. Trimming left V 0 bases short and J 6 bases short, with 9 bases between. This CDR3 is 13 amino acids long. CDR1 SGDLS and CDR2 YYNGEE come from the germline V gene.

The chain combines TRBV5-1 with TRBJ1-6; D is unclear. V was pared by 3 bases and J by 9 bases, with 16 bases between. This CDR3 has 15 amino acids. Germline V gives CDR1 SGHRS, CDR2 YFSETQ. CDR3 nucleotides: TGCGCCAGCAGCTCTAGCCCTGGTAGTGGTTCACCCCTCCACTTT. Translated, it gives CASSSSPGSGSPLHF.

The CDR3 region is CASSYSIVGATEAFF. The DNA for the CDR3 is TGTGCCAGCAGTTACTCGATAGTAGGGGCAACTGAAGCTTTCTTT. This chain connects TRBV6-5 to TRBJ1-1, with D perhaps matching TRBD1 (5 bases). V shed 0 bases and J shed 5 bases, with 13 bases lying between them. CDR1 is MNHEY and CDR2 is SVGAGI in the germline V gene. This CDR3 spans 15 amino acids.

The chain is built from TRBV30 and TRBJ1-1; the D is unclear. The CDR3 runs to 14 residues. The V gene's germline CDR1 is GTSNPN and CDR2 SVGIG (reference sequence). Deletions cut 0 bases from V and 0 bases from J, with 8 bases between. This chain's CDR3 is CAWSVHSLNTEAFF. CDR3 bases: TGTGCCTGGAGTGTACACAGCCTGAACACTGAAGCTTTCTTT.

The V and J genes are TRBV5-1 and TRBJ2-5; 8 bases align to TRBD1. This CDR3 has 16 amino acids. Germline V gene sequence: CDR1 SGHRS, CDR2 YFSETQ. The V gene end was trimmed by 4 bases and the J gene end by 1 base; junction bases not matched to a gene: 9. The CDR3 loop is CASSGGTGSLQETQYF. The CDR3 bases are TGCGCCAGCAGCGGTGGGACAGGATCCCTCCAAGAGACCCAGTACTTC. Variable domain in full (rest from reference TRBV5-1 and TRBJ2-5): KAGVTQTPRYLIKTRGQQVTLSCSPISGHRSVSWYQQTPGQGLQFLFEYFSETQRNKGNFPGRFSGRQFSNSRSEMNVSTLELGDSALYLCASSGGTGSLQETQYFGPGTRLLVL.

CDR3 region: CASSPAGGNEKLFF. CDR3 nucleotide sequence: TGTGCCAGCAGCCCGGCGGGGGGCAATGAAAAACTGTTTTTT. The chain carries TRBV7-2 and TRBJ1-4; TRBD1 might be the D (6 bases). This CDR3 is built from 14 residues. Deletions cut 5 bases from V and 5 bases from J, with 12 bases between. The germline V gene has CDR1 SGHTA and CDR2 FQGNSA.

The chain couples TRBV10-3 to TRBJ2-5; 8 bases are shared with TRBD2. The CDR3 contains 13 residues. V shed 6 bases and J 3 bases; nucleotides not matched to a gene: 3. CDR1 ENHRY and CDR2 SYGVKD come from the germline V gene. The DNA of the CDR3 is TGTGCCATCAGGACTAGCGTGAAAGAGACCCAGTACTTC. The encoded protein is CAIRTSVKETQYF.

The rearrangement uses TRBV18 and TRBJ1-5, with 8 bases identical to TRBD1. The junction had 13 bases not matched to a gene; V was cut back by 2 bases and J by 4 bases. The CDR3 has 18 amino acids. CDR1 is KGHSH and CDR2 is LQKENI in the germline V gene. CDR3 nucleotide sequence: TGTGCCAGCTCACCAAGGTTGGCTACACAGGGGGGAAATCAGCCCCAGCATTTT. Amino acid sequence: CASSPRLATQGGNQPQHF.

The DNA of the CDR3 is TGTGCCTGGAGTTCTACTAGCGGGGGCCCCGCAGATACGCAGTATTTT. Protein: CAWSSTSGGPADTQYF. This chain joins TRBV30 and TRBJ2-3, with TRBD2 matching over 11 bases. The CDR3 has 16 amino acids. CDR1 GTSNPN and CDR2 SVGIG come from the germline V gene (reference sequence). Trimming removed 2 bases from V and 4 bases from J; junction bases left unmatched: 8.

The genes are TRBV9 and TRBJ2-3, with TRBD2 matching over 8 bases. The germline CDR1 and CDR2 sequences are SGDLS and YYNGEE. The length of the CDR3 is 13 residues. Trimming took 2 bases from V and 9 from J; bases not matched to a gene: 5. The DNA of the CDR3 is TGTGCCAGCAGCGTGGGACTAGAGGGGACGCAGTATTTT. It yields the protein CASSVGLEGTQYF.

The chain recombines TRBV2 with TRBJ1-1, with 8 nucleotides matching TRBD1. Germline V gene lookup returns CDR1 SNHLY and CDR2 FYNNEI. This CDR3 contains 13 residues. The trim removed 6 bases at V and 3 bases at J, leaving 3 bases unmatched. The CDR3 spells CASRTGEDTEAFF. The DNA of the CDR3 is TGTGCCAGCAGGACAGGGGAAGACACTGAAGCTTTCTTT.

V gene TRBV5-1 combines with J gene TRBJ2-3; possible D gene TRBD2, 6 bases. The CDR3 covers 17 residues. Trimming took off 3 bases at V and 1 base at J, with 18 bases between the two ends. Germline V CDR1 and CDR2: SGHRS, YFSETQ. The CDR3 protein is CASSSVWGVEGTDTQYF. The DNA of the CDR3 is TGCGCCAGCAGCTCGGTGTGGGGGGTGGAGGGCACAGATACGCAGTATTTT.